Sequencing of this T cell receptor beta chain was carried out in a study of T cells in Graves' hyperthyroidism and ophthalmopathy. Whole-study results and caveats: Separation of ophthalmopathy from stable hyperthyroidism was achieved by a 13 V-J model. Most expanded thyroid clonotypes above 0.001 recurred in blood.

Disease duration under 2 months; hyperthyroidism patients were aged 18 to 65. The TCR beta CDR3 regions underwent amplification using RNA transcripts as the source. A first-round RT-PCR of the TCR CDR3 used the HTBI primer set. From the multiplex PCR reads, TCRdb called clonotypes with MiXCR, one entry per CDR3 protein. The table lists around 300,000 distinct CDR3 sequences, 13% of them singletons, with 7% to 8.5% in the top ten. The CDR3 spans 13 residues. Germline CDR1 and CDR2: SQVTM and ANQGSEA. V gave up 0 bases and J gave up 6 bases, with 12 bases separating them. In its sample, this clonotype was seen many times. The antigen is undetermined.

Sequenced input: blood. This TCR derives from a woman younger than 45 with Graves' hyperthyroidism that later progressed to Graves' ophthalmopathy. This chain connects TRBV29-1 to TRBJ2-7; weak D call: TRBD2 (6 bases). This CDR3 is CSVEDLSGGEQYF. The CDR3 DNA sequence: TGCAGCGTTGAAGATCTGTCCGGGGGCGAGCAGTACTTC.